Described below is a single T cell receptor beta chain sequence and its context. This record comes from a study of blood T cell repertoires in COVID-19. Libraries were prepared by immunoSEQ multiplex PCR; TCRdb keeps only in-frame clonotypes and omits some of them. Among about 3,200 clones listed, approximately 90% were seen once. Between the trimmed V and J ends, which lost 3 bases and 6 bases, there was a span of 7 bases. This CDR3 is 12 amino acids long. The TCR was taken from a human donor with active COVID-19. The donor label of this sample is uncertain. Sequenced material: peripheral blood. This chain uses TRBV12-3 or TRBV12-4 with TRBJ2-3; D is unresolved. The CDR3 sequence: CASSFSRDTQYF. CDR3 coding DNA: TGTGCCAGCAGTTTCAGCAGGGATACGCAGTATTTT.